The clone carrying this TCR beta chain showed up just a few times. Each single cDNA molecule received a unique molecular identifier. TCRdb used MiXCR to reprocess the 5' RACE reads, holding one entry per CDR3 protein. The sample records 20,000 to 25,000 distinct CDR3 sequences, around 5% being singletons. CDR1 is SGDLS and CDR2 is YYNGEE in the germline V gene. CDR3 length equals 17 residues. Trimming pared 0 bases from V and 2 bases from J, leaving 12 bases between. This sample was included in a study of early T cells in non-severe SARS-CoV-2 infection. The receptor was derived from an adult who was a healthcare worker with PCR-confirmed SARS-CoV-2 infection or an uninfected control (not recorded which). V and J are TRBV9 and TRBJ1-6; D is unresolved. The sample comprised whole blood. The CDR3 here is CASSVGGRATYNSPLHF. CDR3 DNA sequence: TGTGCCAGCAGCGTAGGCGGAAGGGCAACCTATAATTCACCCCTCCACTTT.